The TCR beta chain described here comes from a study of T cell responses to AZD1222 COVID-19 vaccine. Findings and limits, study-wide: Mostly white British, mostly female donors; authors suggested clonal diversity may be underestimated. Only six people who got AZD1222 tested seropositive at baseline.

Details on this clone: Its specificity is unknown.

Sequenced by immunoSEQ multiplex PCR; TCRdb stores in-frame clones only, minus some. The data contain about 130,000 clones, around 85% of them singletons. V dropped 5 bases and J dropped 3 bases, with 10 bases sitting between them. The CDR3 is made up of 13 amino acids. Germline assignment: CDR1 MNHEY and CDR2 SMNVEV (reference sequence). Second-dose timings of about 4 or about 12 weeks were pooled. V and J are TRBV27 and TRBJ1-1; weak D call: TRBD1 (5 bases). The source was peripheral blood, collected 28 days after the second AZD1222 dose. This receptor was identified in an adult who received the AZD1222 COVID-19 vaccine. The CDR3 is CASSRGPDTEAFF. The CDR3 nucleotides are TGTGCCAGCAGTCGGGGACCGGACACTGAAGCTTTCTTT.